This entry concerns a single TCR beta chain. Repertoires were generated with immunoSEQ multiplex PCR, while TCRdb's copy carries only in-frame clones and drops some. The sample includes about 100,000 clones, roughly nine tenths of them seen just once. This record belongs to a study of T cell changes during pregnancy in multiple sclerosis. Per germline, CDR1 KGHSH and CDR2 LQKENI. Trimming removed 3 bases from V and 7 bases from J; junction bases left unmatched: 3. This CDR3 is built from 14 residues. The chain combines TRBV18 with TRBJ1-6, with 7 bases that match TRBD1. Specimen: peripheral blood, collected after pregnancy. This clonotype originated in a female donor with multiple sclerosis, enrolled in a pregnancy study. The CDR3 DNA follows: TGTGCCAGCTCACCGGGGACAGAGAATTCACCCCTCCACTTT. Its protein is CASSPGTENSPLHF.